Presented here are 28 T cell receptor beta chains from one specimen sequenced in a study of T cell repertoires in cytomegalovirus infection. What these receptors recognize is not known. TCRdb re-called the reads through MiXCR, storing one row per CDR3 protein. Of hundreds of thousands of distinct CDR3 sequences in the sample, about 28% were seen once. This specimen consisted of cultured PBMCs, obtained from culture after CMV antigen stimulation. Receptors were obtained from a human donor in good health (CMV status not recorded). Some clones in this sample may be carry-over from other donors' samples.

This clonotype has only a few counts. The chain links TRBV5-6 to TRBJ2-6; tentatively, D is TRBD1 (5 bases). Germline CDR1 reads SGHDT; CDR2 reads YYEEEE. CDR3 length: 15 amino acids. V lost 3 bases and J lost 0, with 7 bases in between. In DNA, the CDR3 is TGTGCCAGCAGCTCAGGGCCCTCTGGGGCCAACGTCCTGACTTTC. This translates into CASSSGPSGANVLTF. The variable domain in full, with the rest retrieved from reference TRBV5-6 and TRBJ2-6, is DAGVTQSPTHLIKTRGQQVTLRCSPKSGHDTVSWYQQALGQGPQFIFQYYEEEERQRGNFPDRFSGHQFPNYSSELNVNALLLGDSALYLCASSSGPSGANVLTFGAGSRLTVL.

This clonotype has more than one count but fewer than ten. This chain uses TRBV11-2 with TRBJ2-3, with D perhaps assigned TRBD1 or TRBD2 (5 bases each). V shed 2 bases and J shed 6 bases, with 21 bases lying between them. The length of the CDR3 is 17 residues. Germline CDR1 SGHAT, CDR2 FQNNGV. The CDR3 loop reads CASSLNLPRGVGDTQYF. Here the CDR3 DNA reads TGTGCCAGCAGCTTAAACTTACCGAGGGGAGTAGGGGATACGCAGTATTTT.

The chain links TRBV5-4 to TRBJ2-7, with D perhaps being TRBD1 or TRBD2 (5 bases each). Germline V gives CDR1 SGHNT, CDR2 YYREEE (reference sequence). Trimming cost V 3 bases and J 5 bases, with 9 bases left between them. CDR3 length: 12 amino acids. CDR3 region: CASSSPGHEQYF. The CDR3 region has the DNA TGTGCCAGCAGCTCCCCGGGACACGAGCAGTACTTC. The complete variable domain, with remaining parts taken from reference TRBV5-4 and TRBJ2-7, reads ETGVTQSPTHLIKTRGQQVTLRCSSQSGHNTVSWYQQALGQGPQFIFQYYREEENGRGNFPPRFSGLQFPNYSSELNVNALELDDSALYLCASSSPGHEQYFGPGTRLTVT.

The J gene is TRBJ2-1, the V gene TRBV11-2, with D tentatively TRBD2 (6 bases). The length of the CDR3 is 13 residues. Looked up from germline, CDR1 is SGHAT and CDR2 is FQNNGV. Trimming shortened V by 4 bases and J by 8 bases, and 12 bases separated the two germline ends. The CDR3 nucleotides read TGTGCCAGCAGCTCTTATAGCGGCTATGAGCAGTTCTTC. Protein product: CASSSYSGYEQFF.

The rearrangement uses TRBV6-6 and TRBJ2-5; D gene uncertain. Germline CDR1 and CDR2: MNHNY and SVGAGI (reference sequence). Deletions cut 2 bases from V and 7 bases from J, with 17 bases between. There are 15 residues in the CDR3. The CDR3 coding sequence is TGTGCCAGCAGTTACGCCGCCCAGAGCGATGGGACCCAGTACTTC. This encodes CASSYAAQSDGTQYF.

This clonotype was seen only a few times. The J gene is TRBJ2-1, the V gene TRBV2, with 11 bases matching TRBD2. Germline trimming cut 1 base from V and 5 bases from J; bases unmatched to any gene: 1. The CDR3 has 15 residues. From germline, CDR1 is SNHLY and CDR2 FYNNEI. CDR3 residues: CASSEELAGDNEQFF. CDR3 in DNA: TGTGCCAGCAGTGAAGAACTAGCGGGAGACAATGAGCAGTTCTTC.

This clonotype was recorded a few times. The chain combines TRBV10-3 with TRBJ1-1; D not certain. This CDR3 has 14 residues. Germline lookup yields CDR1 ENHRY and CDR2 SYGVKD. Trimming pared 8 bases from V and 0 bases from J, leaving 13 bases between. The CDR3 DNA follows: TGTGCCATCCTAAAGTCCGGGGTGAACACTGAAGCTTTCTTT. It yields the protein CAILKSGVNTEAFF.

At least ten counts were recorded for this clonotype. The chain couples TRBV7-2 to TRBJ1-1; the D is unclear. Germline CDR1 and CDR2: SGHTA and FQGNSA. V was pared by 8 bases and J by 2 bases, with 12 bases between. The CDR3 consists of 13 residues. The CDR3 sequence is CASRLNVNTEAFF. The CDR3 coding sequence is TGTGCCAGCCGCCTCAACGTAAACACTGAAGCTTTCTTT.

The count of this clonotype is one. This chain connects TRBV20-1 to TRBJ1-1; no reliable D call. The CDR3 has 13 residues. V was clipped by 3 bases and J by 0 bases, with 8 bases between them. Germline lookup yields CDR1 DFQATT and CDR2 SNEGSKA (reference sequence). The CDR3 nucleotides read TGCAGTGCTAGTGACGGCATGAACACTGAAGCTTTCTTT. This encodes CSASDGMNTEAFF.

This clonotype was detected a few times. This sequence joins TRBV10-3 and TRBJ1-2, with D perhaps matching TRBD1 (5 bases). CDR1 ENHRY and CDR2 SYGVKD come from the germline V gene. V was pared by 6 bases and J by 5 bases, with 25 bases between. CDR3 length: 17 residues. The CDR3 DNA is TGTGCCATCAGAGTCCGGCCGGACGCAAGCGGGGCTTATGGCTACACCTTC. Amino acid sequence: CAIRVRPDASGAYGYTF.

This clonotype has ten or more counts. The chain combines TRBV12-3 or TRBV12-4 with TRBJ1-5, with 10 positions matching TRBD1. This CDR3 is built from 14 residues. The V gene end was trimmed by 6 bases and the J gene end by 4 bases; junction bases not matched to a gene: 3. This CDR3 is CASSWTGGNQPQHF. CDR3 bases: TGTGCCAGCAGCTGGACAGGGGGAAATCAGCCCCAGCATTTT.

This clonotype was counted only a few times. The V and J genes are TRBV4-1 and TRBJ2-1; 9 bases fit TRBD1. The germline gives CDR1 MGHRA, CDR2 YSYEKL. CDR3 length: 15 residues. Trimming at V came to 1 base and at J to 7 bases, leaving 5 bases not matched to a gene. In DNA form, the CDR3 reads TGCGCCAGCAGCCAAGTACGGGACAGGGATAATGAGCAGTTCTTC. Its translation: CASSQVRDRDNEQFF.

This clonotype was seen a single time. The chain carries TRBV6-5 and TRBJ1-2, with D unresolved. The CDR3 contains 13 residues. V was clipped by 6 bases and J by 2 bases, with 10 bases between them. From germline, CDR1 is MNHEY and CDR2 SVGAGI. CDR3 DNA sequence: TGTGCCAGCAGCCGGTCCGAGAACTATGGCTACACCTTC. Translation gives CASSRSENYGYTF.

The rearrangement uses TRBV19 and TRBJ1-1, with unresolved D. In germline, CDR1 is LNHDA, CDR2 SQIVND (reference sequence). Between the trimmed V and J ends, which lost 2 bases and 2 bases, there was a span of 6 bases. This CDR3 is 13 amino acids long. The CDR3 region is CASSITANTEAFF. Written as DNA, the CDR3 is TGTGCCAGTAGTATAACGGCTAACACTGAAGCTTTCTTT.

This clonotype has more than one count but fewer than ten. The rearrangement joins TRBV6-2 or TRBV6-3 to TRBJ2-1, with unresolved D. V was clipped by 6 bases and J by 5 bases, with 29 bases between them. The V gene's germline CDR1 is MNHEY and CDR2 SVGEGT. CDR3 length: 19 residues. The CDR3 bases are TGTGCCAGCAGCCGTCGCGCCGCCTCGGTAATAGCCGACAACAATGAGCAGTTCTTC. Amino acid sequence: CASSRRAASVIADNNEQFF.

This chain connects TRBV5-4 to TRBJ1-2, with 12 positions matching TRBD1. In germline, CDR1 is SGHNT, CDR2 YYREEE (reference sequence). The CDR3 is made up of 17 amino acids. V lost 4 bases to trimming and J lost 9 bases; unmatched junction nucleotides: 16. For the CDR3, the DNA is TGTGCCAGCAGCGCGGGCCCGGGACAGGGGGCGGAGGAGCGCTACACCTTC. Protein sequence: CASSAGPGQGAEERYTF.

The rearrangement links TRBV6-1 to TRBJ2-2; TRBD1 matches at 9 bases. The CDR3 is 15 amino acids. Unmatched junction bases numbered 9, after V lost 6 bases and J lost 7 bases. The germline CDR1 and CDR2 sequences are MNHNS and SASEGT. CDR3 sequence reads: CASRKGQGNDGELFF. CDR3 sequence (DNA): TGTGCCAGCAGAAAGGGACAGGGCAACGACGGGGAGCTGTTTTTT.

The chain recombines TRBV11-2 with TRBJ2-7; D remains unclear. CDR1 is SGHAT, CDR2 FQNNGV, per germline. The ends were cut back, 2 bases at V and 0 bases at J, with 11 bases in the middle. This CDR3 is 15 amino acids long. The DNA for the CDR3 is TGTGCCAGCAGCTTAACAGACTTGGGCTCCTACGAGCAGTACTTC. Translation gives CASSLTDLGSYEQYF.

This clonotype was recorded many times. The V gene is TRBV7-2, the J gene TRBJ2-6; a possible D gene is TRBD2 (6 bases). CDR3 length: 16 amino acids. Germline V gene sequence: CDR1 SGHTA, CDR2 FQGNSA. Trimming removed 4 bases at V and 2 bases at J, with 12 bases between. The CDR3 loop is CASSSLGGTGANVLTF. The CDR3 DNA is TGTGCCAGCAGCTCCCTAGGAGGGACTGGGGCCAACGTCCTGACTTTC.

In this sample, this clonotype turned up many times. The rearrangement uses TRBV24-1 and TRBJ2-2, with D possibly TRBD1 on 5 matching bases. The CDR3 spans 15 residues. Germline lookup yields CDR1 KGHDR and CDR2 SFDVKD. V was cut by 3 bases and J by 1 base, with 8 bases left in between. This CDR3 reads CATSDPGLNTGELFF. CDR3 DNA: TGTGCCACCAGTGATCCAGGGTTGAACACCGGGGAGCTGTTTTTT.

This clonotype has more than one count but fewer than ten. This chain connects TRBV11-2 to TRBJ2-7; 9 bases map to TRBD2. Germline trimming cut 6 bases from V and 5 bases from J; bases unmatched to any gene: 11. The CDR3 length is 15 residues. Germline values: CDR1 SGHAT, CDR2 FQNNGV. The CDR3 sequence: CASRALAGANNEQYF. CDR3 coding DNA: TGTGCCAGCAGAGCATTAGCGGGAGCTAATAACGAGCAGTACTTC.

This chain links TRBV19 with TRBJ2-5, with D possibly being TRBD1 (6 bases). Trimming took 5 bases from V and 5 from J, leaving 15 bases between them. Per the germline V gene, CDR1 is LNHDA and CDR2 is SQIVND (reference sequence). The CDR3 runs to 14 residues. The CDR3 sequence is CASSAQGSRETQYF. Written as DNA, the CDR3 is TGTGCCAGTAGTGCACAGGGAAGTAGGGAGACCCAGTACTTC. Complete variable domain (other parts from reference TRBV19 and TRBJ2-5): DGGITQSPKYLFRKEGQNVTLSCEQNLNHDAMYWYRQDPGQGLRLIYYSQIVNDFQKGDIAEGYSVSREKKESFPLTVTSAQKNPTAFYLCASSAQGSRETQYFGPGTRLLVL.

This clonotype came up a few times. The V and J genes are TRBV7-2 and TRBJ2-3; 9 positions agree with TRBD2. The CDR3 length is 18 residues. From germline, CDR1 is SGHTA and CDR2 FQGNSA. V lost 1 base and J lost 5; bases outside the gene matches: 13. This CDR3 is CASSLDPRGGLLQDTQYF. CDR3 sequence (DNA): TGTGCCAGCAGCTTAGACCCGCGGGGGGGCCTGTTGCAAGATACGCAGTATTTT.

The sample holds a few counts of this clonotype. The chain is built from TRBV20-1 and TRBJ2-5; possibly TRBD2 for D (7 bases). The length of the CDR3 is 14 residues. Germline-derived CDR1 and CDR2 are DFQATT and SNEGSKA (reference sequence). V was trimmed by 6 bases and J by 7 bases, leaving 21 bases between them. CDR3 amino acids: CSATPGGALRTQYF. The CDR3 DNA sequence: TGCAGTGCAACCCCTGGGGGGGCCCTCAGGACCCAGTACTTC.

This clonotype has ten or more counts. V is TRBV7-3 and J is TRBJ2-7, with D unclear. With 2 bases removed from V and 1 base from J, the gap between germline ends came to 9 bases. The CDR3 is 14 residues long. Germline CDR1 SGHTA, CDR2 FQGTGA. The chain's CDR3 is CASSLYPGSYEQYF. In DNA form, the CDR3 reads TGTGCCAGCAGCTTATACCCAGGTTCCTACGAGCAGTACTTC.

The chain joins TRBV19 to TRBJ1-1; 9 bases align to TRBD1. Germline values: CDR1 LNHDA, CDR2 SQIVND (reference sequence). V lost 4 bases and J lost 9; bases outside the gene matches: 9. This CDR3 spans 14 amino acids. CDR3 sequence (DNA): TGTGCCAGTAGTACGCAATGGGACAGGGAAAAAGCTTTCTTT. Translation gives CASSTQWDREKAFF.

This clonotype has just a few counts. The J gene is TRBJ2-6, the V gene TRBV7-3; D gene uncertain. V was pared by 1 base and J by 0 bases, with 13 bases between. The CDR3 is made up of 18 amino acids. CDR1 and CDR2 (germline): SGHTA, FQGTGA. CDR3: CASSLKALGSSGANVLTF. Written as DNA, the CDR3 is TGTGCCAGCAGCTTAAAGGCCTTGGGCAGCTCTGGGGCCAACGTCCTGACTTTC.

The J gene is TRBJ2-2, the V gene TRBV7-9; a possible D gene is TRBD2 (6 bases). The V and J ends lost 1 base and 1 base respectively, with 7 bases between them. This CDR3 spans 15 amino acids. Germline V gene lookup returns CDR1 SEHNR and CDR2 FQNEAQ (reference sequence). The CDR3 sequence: CASSLGDLNTGELFF. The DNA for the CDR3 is TGTGCCAGCAGCTTAGGGGACTTGAACACCGGGGAGCTGTTTTTT.